Sequencing of this TCR beta chain was carried out in a study of T cell responses to AZD1222 COVID-19 vaccine. CDR1 and CDR2 (germline): MNHEY, SMNVEV (reference sequence). The junction had 5 bases not matched to a gene; V was cut back by 0 bases and J by 9 bases. CDR3 length: 15 amino acids. Data came from immunoSEQ multiplex PCR; TCRdb stores just in-frame clones and leaves some out. In the table there are fewer than 150,000 clones, roughly nine tenths of which are singletons. A note on this clone: Its target is unknown.

General study results and limits: Spike-wide coverage was observed for vaccine-associated CD4 TCRs, with dominant responses at 160-218 and 743-854. Possibly, clonal diversity was underestimated; donors were largely white British and included more females.

The starting material was peripheral blood, obtained 28 days after the second AZD1222 dose. The V call is TRBV27, the J call TRBJ1-6; 7 bases are a match to TRBD1. This clonotype originated in an adult who received the AZD1222 COVID-19 vaccine. The CDR3 region is CASSLSGQVASPLHF. In DNA, the CDR3 is TGTGCCAGCAGTTTATCCGGACAGGTGGCTTCACCCCTCCACTTT.